A selection of T cell receptor beta chains follows, all from one sample in a study of blood T cell repertoires in COVID-19. The table came from immunoSEQ multiplex PCR; TCRdb's copy has only in-frame clones and leaves some out. The data show 200,000 to 250,000 clones, with roughly nine tenths seen just once and about 6% held by the top ten. Sequences were obtained from PBMCs or T cells enriched from blood (not recorded which). All receptors come from a woman aged 30 to 39 with acute COVID-19. Each CDR3 is given with its conserved first and last residue. D genes are given only for firm matches. The listing skips clone size in some rows; elsewhere it reads once, few, many or a size class.

TRBV2	.	few	TRBJ1-6	TGTGCCAGCAGAGCGAGGACGGGCGGGAATTCACCCCTCCACTTT	CASRARTGGNSPLHF
TRBV11-2	.	.	TRBJ1-2	TGTGCCAGCAGCCATACCACGGCGGCTAGAAGGTATGGCTACACCTTC	CASSHTTAARRYGYTF
TRBV18	TRBD1	.	TRBJ2-2	TGTGCCAGCTCACCGGACAGGGCGAGCACCGGGGAGCTGTTTTTT	CASSPDRASTGELFF
TRBV19	.	.	TRBJ1-1	TGTGCCAGTAGTACAAGGGGGAGGGCCACTGAAGCTTTCTTT	CASSTRGRATEAFF
TRBV6-2/TRBV6-3	.	few	TRBJ2-7	TGTGCCAGCAGTTACCCGACAGGATCCTACGAGCAGTACTTC	CASSYPTGSYEQYF
TRBV28	.	.	TRBJ1-1	.	CASSSSLTGEGTEAFF
TRBV5-5	TRBD1	.	TRBJ1-1	TGTGCCAGCAGCTTGCCCGGGACAGGTGTTCTGAACACTGAAGCTTTCTTT	CASSLPGTGVLNTEAFF
TRBV19	.	.	TRBJ1-1	TGTGCCAGTAGTATAGGTGAACAGATCACTGAAGCTTTCTTT	CASSIGEQITEAFF
TRBV4-1	TRBD2	.	TRBJ2-1	TGCGCCAGCAGCCAAGATACAGCGGGAGGCCTCCTCAATGAGCAGTTCTTC	CASSQDTAGGLLNEQFF
TRBV19	.	.	TRBJ1-4	TGTGCCAGTAGTATTAGTAGAGGAAATGAAAAACTGTTTTTT	CASSISRGNEKLFF
TRBV4-1	.	few	TRBJ1-1	TGCGCCAGCAGCCAACGCGAAGGGGCAGCCACTGAAGCTTTCTTT	CASSQREGAATEAFF
TRBV14	TRBD2	.	TRBJ2-5	TGTGCCAGCAGCCAAGGGTATGGCGGGGGGGTCCAAGAGACCCAGTACTTC	CASSQGYGGGVQETQYF
TRBV7-9	.	.	TRBJ1-2	TGTGCCAGCACCTTAGGGAGGGAGGGAGGCTACACCTTC	CASTLGREGGYTF
TRBV11-3	TRBD2	once	TRBJ2-1	TGTGCCAGCAGCTCCTCGGGAGGGATCGTGGGCTCCTACAATGAGCAGTTCTTC	CASSSSGGIVGSYNEQFF
TRBV6-1	.	.	TRBJ2-3	TGTGCCAGCAGTGAAGGTGGGGTGACTAACACAGATACGCAGTATTTT	CASSEGGVTNTDTQYF
TRBV15	TRBD1	.	TRBJ2-1	TGTGCCACCAGCAGGACCGGGACAGACTACAATGAGCAGTTCTTC	CATSRTGTDYNEQFF
TRBV29-1	TRBD1	.	TRBJ2-3	TGCAGCGTTGAGCCAGGACAGGGAACAGATACGCAGTATTTT	CSVEPGQGTDTQYF
TRBV21-1	.	.	TRBJ2-4	TGTGCCAGCACCACCCCGTCGGGGGGGCCGCTGTTGGGCAAAAACATTCAGTACTTC	CASTTPSGGPLLGKNIQYF
TRBV7-9	TRBD2	.	TRBJ2-5	TGTGCCAGCGCGACTAGCGGGGGACAGACCCAGTACTTC	CASATSGGQTQYF
TRBV10-3	TRBD2	.	TRBJ2-2	TGTGCCATCAGTGATCGGCGGGCGGGGGACACCGGGGAGCTGTTTTTT	CAISDRRAGDTGELFF
TRBV4-1	TRBD1	.	TRBJ2-6	TGCGCCAGCAGCCGGAAAGAGGGGACAGGGAACTCTGGGGCCAACGTCCTGACTTTC	CASSRKEGTGNSGANVLTF
TRBV5-4	.	.	TRBJ2-3	TGTGCCAGCAGCTTATCACCCCTAAGAGATACGCAGTATTTT	CASSLSPLRDTQYF
TRBV18	TRBD1	.	TRBJ1-2	TGTGCCAGCTCACCCCGCACAGGGGATGGCTACACCTTC	CASSPRTGDGYTF
TRBV18	TRBD2	.	TRBJ2-5	TGTGCCAGCTCAAGTCTAGCGGGACGAGAGACCCAGTACTTC	CASSSLAGRETQYF
TRBV5-1	.	.	TRBJ1-2	TGCGCCAGCAGCTTGGAGACAGTATATGGCTACACCTTC	CASSLETVYGYTF
TRBV28	.	once	TRBJ2-5	TGTGCCAGCAGCCCCCTTGCGGGGGCAAGGGAGACCCAGTACTTC	CASSPLAGARETQYF
TRBV11-2	TRBD1	.	TRBJ2-7	TGTGCCAGCAGCTTTGGGACAGCTACTTACGAGCAGTACTTC	CASSFGTATYEQYF
TRBV19	.	.	TRBJ1-3	TGTGCCAGTAGTATAGATCAAGGGGCGGCCTCTGGAAACACCATATATTTT	CASSIDQGAASGNTIYF
TRBV28	.	.	TRBJ1-1	TGTGCCAGCAGGAAATACGGGACATATAACACTGAAGCTTTCTTT	CASRKYGTYNTEAFF
TRBV10-3	.	.	TRBJ2-2	TGTGCCATCAGTGAGTCGATTACGGGAGTCGAGGCCGGGGAGCTGTTTTTT	CAISESITGVEAGELFF
TRBV5-4	.	.	TRBJ1-4	TGTGCCAGCAGCCTGGGACCCGCGGATGAAAAACTGTTTTTT	CASSLGPADEKLFF
TRBV30	.	once	TRBJ2-3	TGTGCCTGGAGTCCGCAGGGTCGGGATACGCAGTATTTT	CAWSPQGRDTQYF
TRBV9	TRBD1	.	TRBJ1-3	TGTGCCAGCAGCGTAGGTCAGGGGACAGGGGCCGAGAGCTCTGGAAACACCATATATTTT	CASSVGQGTGAESSGNTIYF
TRBV27	.	.	TRBJ2-1	TGTGCCAGCAGTTTAGGGAGCGTTCTAAATGAGCAGTTCTTC	CASSLGSVLNEQFF
TRBV5-4	TRBD1	.	TRBJ2-7	TGTGCCAGCAGCGGGGACAGGGGTTCCTACGAGCAGTACTTC	CASSGDRGSYEQYF
TRBV5-4	TRBD2	.	TRBJ2-7	TGTGCCAGCAGCTTAGATGGGGGGGGAGCCTACGAGCAGTACTTC	CASSLDGGGAYEQYF
TRBV19	.	.	TRBJ1-2	TGTGCCAGTAGAACCTCCTATACAGCCCTTAACTATGGCTACACCTTC	CASRTSYTALNYGYTF
TRBV11-2	.	.	TRBJ2-3	TGTGCCAGCAGCTTAGTTACAGGGAGCACAGATACGCAGTATTTT	CASSLVTGSTDTQYF
TRBV10-3	TRBD1	.	TRBJ2-7	TGTGCCATCAGTGATCTCATCGGACAGGGACTCAAGGAGCAGTACTTC	CAISDLIGQGLKEQYF
TRBV7-9	.	.	TRBJ1-1	TGTGCCAGCAGCCCGGCGGCAAGGCGGGGATACACTGAAGCTTTCTTT	CASSPAARRGYTEAFF
TRBV6-2/TRBV6-3	TRBD2	.	TRBJ2-4	TGTGCCAGCAGCCCGGGGGGAAACATTCAGTACTTC	CASSPGGNIQYF
TRBV6-5	.	.	TRBJ2-5	TGTGCCAGCACAGGCGACCAAGAGACCCAGTACTTC	CASTGDQETQYF
TRBV28	TRBD2	.	TRBJ2-3	TGTGCCAGCAGTTGGGGACTAGCGGGAGTCGATACGCAGTATTTT	CASSWGLAGVDTQYF
TRBV7-5	.	few	TRBJ2-1	TGTGCCAGAATCCCGCCGACAGGAAGGGATGAGCAGTTCTTC	CARIPPTGRDEQFF
TRBV19	TRBD1	.	TRBJ2-5	TGTGCCAGTCGAAGGACAGGGCTGGGAACTGAGACCCAGTACTTC	CASRRTGLGTETQYF
TRBV19	TRBD1	once	TRBJ2-1	TGTGCCAGTAATGGGGGACAGGGTTCCCATGAGCAGTTCTTC	CASNGGQGSHEQFF
TRBV24-1	.	.	TRBJ1-5	TGTGCCACCAGTGATTCGTACAGGGCCCAGCATTTT	CATSDSYRAQHF